A single sample gave rise to the 18 T cell receptor beta chains below, sequenced in a study of CD8 T cells in Susac syndrome. With random hexamers, reverse transcription was performed on roughly 0.5 to 1 ug of RNA. Using its own MiXCR run on the immunoSEQ multiplex PCR reads, TCRdb lists one record per CDR3 protein. Of about 120,000 distinct CDR3 sequences in the sample, roughly 92% were seen once. Sequencing was carried out using CD4+ T cells from PBMCs. Every receptor here comes from a human donor in good health.

The chain has TRBV30 and TRBJ2-3; 10 bases are a match to TRBD2. This CDR3 has 15 residues. V was pared by 2 bases and J by 3 bases, with 5 bases of the junction left unmatched. CDR1 is GTSNPN and CDR2 is SVGIG in the germline V gene (reference sequence). The CDR3 reads CAWSRTSGLTDTQYF. As DNA, the CDR3 is TGTGCCTGGAGTCGGACTAGCGGATTGACAGATACGCAGTATTTT.

The V call is TRBV20-1, the J call TRBJ2-3; 10 bases fit TRBD2. This CDR3 has 14 amino acids. Germline V gene data show CDR1 as DFQATT and CDR2 as SNEGSKA (reference sequence). V trimming: 5 bases; J trimming: 2 bases; junction bases outside the gene matches: 4. CDR3 sequence reads: CSAGSGRHTDTQYF. The CDR3 nucleotides read TGCAGTGCTGGTAGCGGGAGGCACACAGATACGCAGTATTTT.

The rearrangement joins TRBV6-1 to TRBJ2-5; no reliable D call. The CDR3 loop spans 13 amino acids. The V gene's germline CDR1 is MNHNS and CDR2 SASEGT. V lost 6 bases and J 5 bases, leaving 13 bases between the germline ends. The CDR3 loop reads CASRDTPLETQYF. The CDR3 coding sequence is TGTGCCAGCAGAGATACCCCCCTGGAGACCCAGTACTTC.

The chain couples TRBV12-3 or TRBV12-4 to TRBJ2-7, with D perhaps TRBD2 (6 bases). The CDR3 is 12 residues long. V gave up 3 bases and J gave up 6 bases, with 9 bases separating them. The CDR3 is CASSFFSGEQYF. CDR3 nucleotides: TGTGCCAGCAGTTTCTTTAGCGGCGAGCAGTACTTC.

The chain carries TRBV5-1 and TRBJ2-5; D call uncertain. CDR1 and CDR2 (germline): SGHRS, YFSETQ. The CDR3 sequence is 14 residues long. Between the trimmed V and J ends, which lost 4 bases and 2 bases, there was a span of 12 bases. The CDR3 coding sequence is TGCGCCAGCAGCGGCGGCCCCTCACAAGAGACCCAGTACTTC. This translates into CASSGGPSQETQYF.

The chain is built from TRBV2 and TRBJ2-1; no clear D gene. Germline V lookup: CDR1 SNHLY, CDR2 FYNNEI. Trimming shortened V by 4 bases and J by 2 bases, and 6 bases separated the two germline ends. The CDR3 length is 13 residues. In DNA form, the CDR3 reads TGTGCCAGCAGTGCGGACGCCTACAATGAGCAGTTCTTC. Protein: CASSADAYNEQFF.

In this sample, this clonotype turned up a few times. This sequence joins TRBV7-9 and TRBJ2-7; D is possibly TRBD1 (6 bases). The CDR3 totals 14 residues. Trimming took off 8 bases at V and 2 bases at J, with 16 bases between the two ends. From germline, CDR1 is SEHNR and CDR2 FQNEAQ (reference sequence). The CDR3 here is CASGWGPRAYEQYF. Here the CDR3 DNA reads TGTGCCAGCGGATGGGGGCCCAGGGCCTACGAGCAGTACTTC.

The chain couples TRBV29-1 to TRBJ2-5, with 8 bases aligning to TRBD1. The germline V gene encodes CDR1 SQVTM and CDR2 ANQGSEA. The V gene end was trimmed by 0 bases and the J gene end by 6 bases; junction bases not matched to a gene: 6. This CDR3 is built from 14 residues. The CDR3 DNA reads TGCAGCGTTGAAGATCAGACAGGGGCGAAGACCCAGTACTTC. It codes for CSVEDQTGAKTQYF. The full variable domain, with the rest looked up from reference TRBV29-1 and TRBJ2-5, is SAVISQKPSRDICQRGTSLTIQCQVDSQVTMMFWYRQQPGQSLTLIATANQGSEATYESGFVIDKFPISRPNLTFSTLTVSNMSPEDSSIYLCSVEDQTGAKTQYFGPGTRLLVL.

J is TRBJ2-7 and V is TRBV12-3 or TRBV12-4, with 10 nucleotides matching TRBD2. V shed 3 bases, J shed 7 bases, and the junction held 6 bases outside the gene matches. The CDR3 sequence is 14 residues long. CDR3 sequence (DNA): TGTGCCAGCAGTTTGTCTAGCGGGAGATCAGAGCAGTACTTC. Amino acid sequence: CASSLSSGRSEQYF.

The CDR3 DNA reads TGTGCCAGCAGCCCCCTGTGGGAGGGCGGGGAGACCCAGTACTTC. Protein sequence: CASSPLWEGGETQYF. V is TRBV7-2 and J is TRBJ2-5; 7 bases are a match to TRBD2. The CDR3 contains 15 residues. Germline CDR1 and CDR2: SGHTA and FQGNSA. V shed 5 bases, J shed 5 bases, and the junction held 11 bases outside the gene matches.

V and J are TRBV3-1 and TRBJ2-1; TRBD1 agrees at 8 bases. The CDR3 has 13 residues. J gave up 13 bases and V 4 bases, and 9 bases lay outside the gene matches. CDR1 is LGHDT, CDR2 YNNKEL, per germline (reference sequence). CDR3 sequence (DNA): TGTGCCAGCAGCCTAGGGACAGGCGCTATTCAGTTCTTC. The encoded protein is CASSLGTGAIQFF.

J is TRBJ1-2 and V is TRBV25-1; unclear D gene. V was shortened by 4 bases and J by 2 bases, with 14 bases between the two germline ends. From germline, CDR1 is MGHDK and CDR2 SYGVNS. This CDR3 comprises 15 residues. The CDR3 nucleotides are TGTGCCAGCAGTGCTAGGGTGGGAGCCAACTATGGCTACACCTTC. Translation: CASSARVGANYGYTF.

The rearrangement uses TRBV27 and TRBJ1-1; TRBD1 is a possible D gene (5 bases). Germline CDR1 and CDR2: MNHEY and SMNVEV (reference sequence). V gave up 4 bases and J gave up 4 bases, with 10 bases separating them. CDR3 length: 13 residues. As DNA, the CDR3 is TGTGCCAGCAGTTCCCGACAGACCACTGAAGCTTTCTTT. Translating it yields CASSSRQTTEAFF.

This chain connects TRBV6-1 to TRBJ1-1; D unclear. The V end lost 6 bases, the J end lost 3 bases, and 11 bases lay between the germline ends. The CDR3 spans 13 residues. From germline, CDR1 is MNHNS and CDR2 SASEGT. This chain's CDR3 is CASRFSGDTEAFF. CDR3 nucleotides: TGTGCCAGCAGGTTCAGTGGGGACACTGAAGCTTTCTTT.

The chain is built from TRBV29-1 and TRBJ1-1; TRBD1 might be the D (6 bases). The CDR3 is 12 residues long. CDR1 and CDR2 from the germline V gene are SQVTM and ANQGSEA. V gave up 1 base and J gave up 8 bases, with 11 bases separating them. In nucleotides, the CDR3 is TGCAGCGTTGAAGGGGGGGGGCGGGAAGCTTTCTTT. It specifies CSVEGGGREAFF.

This chain joins TRBV30 and TRBJ1-5; 10 bases map to TRBD1. The V and J ends lost 5 bases and 3 bases, in that order; junction bases with no gene match: 4. Per germline, CDR1 GTSNPN and CDR2 SVGIG (reference sequence). The CDR3 contains 14 residues. CDR3 in DNA: TGTGCCTGGGGGACAGGGGCTCTCAATCAGCCCCAGCATTTT. This gives the protein CAWGTGALNQPQHF.

This clonotype was seen only once. The V gene is TRBV5-6, the J gene TRBJ1-2, with a tentative D call TRBD1 (5 bases). Germline values: CDR1 SGHDT, CDR2 YYEEEE. Trimming removed 0 bases from V and 6 bases from J, with 6 bases in between. The CDR3 loop spans 12 amino acids. CDR3 sequence (DNA): TGTGCCAGCAGCTTGGGGGGGGATGGCTACACCTTC. It encodes CASSLGGDGYTF.

This clonotype has a handful of counts. The chain uses TRBV20-1 and TRBJ1-5; the D gene is possibly TRBD1 (6 bases). Germline V gives CDR1 DFQATT, CDR2 SNEGSKA (reference sequence). Between the trimmed V and J ends, which lost 5 bases and 3 bases, there was a span of 11 bases. The CDR3 consists of 13 residues. CDR3: CSAPTGPNQPQHF. The DNA of the CDR3 is TGCAGTGCTCCGACAGGACCCAATCAGCCCCAGCATTTT.